A selection of T cell receptor beta chains follows, all from one sample in a study of T cell repertoires in cytomegalovirus infection. TCRdb ran MiXCR on the reads and lists one entry per CDR3 protein. The sample includes 200,000 to 250,000 distinct CDR3 sequences, approximately 22% of them seen just once. Sequenced: CD8+ T cells from PBMCs. These receptors all stem from a human donor in good health (CMV status not recorded). Some clones in this sample may be carry-over from other donors' samples. CDR3s include the opening cysteine and the closing phenylalanine or tryptophan. D genes are given only for firm matches. Rows may omit the clone size; those that give it use once, few, many or a size class.

v_gene,abundance,j_gene,d_gene,CDR3nt,CDR3aa
TRBV7-2,many,TRBJ1-5,.,TGTGCCAGCAGCCTCGGATCCTATAGGCCCCAGCATTTT,CASSLGSYRPQHF
TRBV7-9,many,TRBJ1-4,.,TGTGCCAGCAGCTTCGACGGGACACTTAATGAAAAACTGTTTTTT,CASSFDGTLNEKLFF
TRBV9,many,TRBJ2-1,.,TGTGCCAGCAGCGGTAGCGCCTCCAATGAGCAGTTCTTC,CASSGSASNEQFF
TRBV27,.,TRBJ2-3,TRBD2,TGTGCCAGCAGTTTAAGTAGCGGGACCTACACAGATACGCAGTATTTT,CASSLSSGTYTDTQYF
TRBV12-3/TRBV12-4,.,TRBJ2-3,.,TGTGCCAGCAGTTTCAAGATCGGGCACACCCGGGATACGCAGTATTTT,CASSFKIGHTRDTQYF
TRBV3-1,few,TRBJ2-7,.,TGTGCCAGCAGCCAAGGGACCGACATCCGCTACGAGCAGTACTTC,CASSQGTDIRYEQYF
TRBV7-8,many,TRBJ2-1,.,TGTGCCGGGGGGGAAAGGGGGCGTCGGCAGGTCCCTTTCAATGAGCAGTTCTTC,CAGGERGRRQVPFNEQFF
TRBV6-5,.,TRBJ2-7,.,TGTGCCAGTGGCTTCAACAAATTCCGGGACATTTCCTACGAGCAGTACTTC,CASGFNKFRDISYEQYF
TRBV28,few,TRBJ2-7,.,TGTGCCAGCAGTTTTCCCTTGAAGACGGTTTTGGGGGGCTCTTACGAGCAGTACTTC,CASSFPLKTVLGGSYEQYF
TRBV7-3,many,TRBJ2-1,TRBD2,TGTGCCAGCAGCTTCTTCCCGGGACTAGCGGGGGGACCTTACAATGAGCAGTTCTTC,CASSFFPGLAGGPYNEQFF
TRBV7-3,many,TRBJ1-1,.,TGTGCCAGCAGCTTAGGAGGGGAGAACACTGAAGCTTTCTTT,CASSLGGENTEAFF
TRBV7-2,.,TRBJ1-1,.,TGTGCCAGCAGCTTAGTTTGGGAGAACACTGAAGCTTTCTTT,CASSLVWENTEAFF
TRBV5-1,once,TRBJ2-1,.,TGCGCCAGCAGCTTGGTATCGCCGCCAAATGAGCAGTTCTTC,CASSLVSPPNEQFF
TRBV27,few,TRBJ2-2,.,TGTGCCAGCAGCTACGACATGAACACCGGGGAGCTGTTTTTT,CASSYDMNTGELFF
TRBV7-2,many,TRBJ1-2,.,TGTGCCAGCAGCCCAGGGGTCGGCTATGGCTACACCTTC,CASSPGVGYGYTF
TRBV10-3,few,TRBJ1-1,.,TGTGCCATCAGTGACAGGGGGAACACTGAAGCTTTCTTT,CAISDRGNTEAFF
TRBV7-9,few,TRBJ2-1,.,TGTGCCAGCAGCTTAGAGCGGCCCAGAGAGCAGTTCTTC,CASSLERPREQFF
TRBV5-6,many,TRBJ1-1,TRBD1,TGTGCCAGCAGCACTAGGACAGGGGGTAGGTACACTGAAGCTTTCTTT,CASSTRTGGRYTEAFF
TRBV25-1,.,TRBJ2-7,TRBD1,TGTGCCAGCGGACAGGGATTGGGCGAGCAGTACTTC,CASGQGLGEQYF
TRBV12-3/TRBV12-4,.,TRBJ2-5,.,TGTGCCACCCGGGACCACCGAGAGACCCAGTACTTC,CATRDHRETQYF
TRBV19,many,TRBJ1-5,.,TGTGCCAGTAGTTCCGAAGAAGGGTCGGGGGTCCGGCCCCAGCATTTT,CASSSEEGSGVRPQHF
TRBV18,many,TRBJ2-7,.,TGTGCCAGCTCGACGGAGAACTACGAGCAGTACTTC,CASSTENYEQYF
TRBV7-9,.,TRBJ2-7,TRBD1,TGTGCCAGCAGCTATCCGGGACAGGGCACCTACGAGCAGTACTTC,CASSYPGQGTYEQYF
TRBV25-1,few,TRBJ1-5,.,TGTGCCAGCAGTGAATTGGGATCGGAGTTGCCCCAGCATTTT,CASSELGSELPQHF
TRBV7-8,few,TRBJ2-1,TRBD1,TGTGCCAGCAGCCAGGCCCCCCCGGACAGGTCAGCCTACAATGAGCAGTTCTTC,CASSQAPPDRSAYNEQFF
TRBV28,.,TRBJ1-2,.,TGTGCCAGCAGCCGCATGGGGGGACGTGTGAACTATGGCTACACCTTC,CASSRMGGRVNYGYTF
TRBV12-3/TRBV12-4,many,TRBJ1-3,.,TGTGCCAGCAGTTTTCTGGGTCCTGGAAACACCATATATTTT,CASSFLGPGNTIYF
TRBV7-3,many,TRBJ2-3,.,TGTGCCAGCAGCTCCCCCCCAGATACGCAGTATTTT,CASSSPPDTQYF
TRBV20-1,few,TRBJ2-2,TRBD1,TGCAGTGCCATCTCCGAACAGGGGGCATCCGGGGAGCTGTTTTTT,CSAISEQGASGELFF
TRBV9,few,TRBJ2-3,.,TGTGCCAGCAGCGTAGAAGAACAAATGGCAGATACGCAGTATTTT,CASSVEEQMADTQYF
TRBV28,many,TRBJ1-4,.,TGTGCCAGCAGTTTCCTTACGGACGCAACTAATGAAAAACTGTTTTTT,CASSFLTDATNEKLFF
TRBV29-1,few,TRBJ1-2,.,TGCAGCGCGGACGGCCTCCTGGAGGGCTACACCTTC,CSADGLLEGYTF
TRBV19,.,TRBJ2-1,.,TGTGCCAGTAGTCCTGGCGTTTCCCTCGAGCAGTTCTTC,CASSPGVSLEQFF
TRBV3-1,.,TRBJ2-5,.,TGTGCCAGCAGCCACCCAGCCCAACTCCAAGAGACCCAGTACTTC,CASSHPAQLQETQYF
TRBV28,many,TRBJ2-1,.,TGTGCCAGCAGTTTAAGCGCGTCCTACAATGAGCAGTTCTTC,CASSLSASYNEQFF
TRBV7-3,few,TRBJ1-1,.,TGTGCCAGCAGCTCAGGGGTTAACACTGAAGCTTTCTTT,CASSSGVNTEAFF
TRBV20-1,.,TRBJ1-5,.,TGCAGTGCCCCCTTAGAGGAGGCCAATCAGCCCCAGCATTTT,CSAPLEEANQPQHF
TRBV7-8,many,TRBJ1-3,.,TGTGCCAGCAGCTTAAAAGGCTCTGGAAACACCATATATTTT,CASSLKGSGNTIYF
TRBV7-6,.,TRBJ2-1,TRBD2,TGTGCCAGCACCACGCTAGCGGGGAGTGAGCAGTTCTTC,CASTTLAGSEQFF
TRBV20-1,.,TRBJ1-2,.,TGCAGTGCTAGAGCGGAAACAGAGACTAACTATGGCTACACCTTC,CSARAETETNYGYTF
TRBV5-1,few,TRBJ2-3,.,TGCGCCAGCAGCTTGTCCCTGACGGCTAGCACAGATACGCAGTATTTT,CASSLSLTASTDTQYF
TRBV29-1,.,TRBJ2-2,.,TGCAGCGTTGAGGCGGGGTGGGGCACCGGGGAGCTGTTTTTT,CSVEAGWGTGELFF
TRBV15,few,TRBJ1-2,.,TGTGCCACCAGCAGAGAACCCCAGGCCCACCCCTATGGCTACACCTTC,CATSREPQAHPYGYTF
TRBV9,.,TRBJ1-6,.,TGTGCCAGCAGCTCCCGGCGGCTGGGAAATTCACCCCTCCACTTT,CASSSRRLGNSPLHF
TRBV28,many,TRBJ2-2,TRBD1,TGTGCCAGCAGTTTTGACAGGGTCGGAGACACCGGGGAGCTGTTTTTT,CASSFDRVGDTGELFF
TRBV28,few,TRBJ1-6,TRBD1,TGTGCCAGCACCTGGACAGGCTCCTATAATTCACCCCTCCACTTT,CASTWTGSYNSPLHF
TRBV7-9,.,TRBJ1-2,.,TGTGCCAGCAGCTTATCAACTACCCCTAACTATGGCTACACCTTC,CASSLSTTPNYGYTF
TRBV20-1,.,TRBJ2-7,.,TGCAGTGGTAGGTCGCGAAGCTCCTACGAGCAGTACTTC,CSGRSRSSYEQYF
TRBV6-5,few,TRBJ1-2,.,TGTGCCAGCAGATGGGAGGATGGCTACACCTTC,CASRWEDGYTF
TRBV7-8,many,TRBJ1-1,TRBD1,TGTGCCAGCAGCTTAGATAGGGGGCTTCACACTGAAGCTTTCTTT,CASSLDRGLHTEAFF
TRBV19,many,TRBJ2-1,TRBD2,TGTGCCAGTAGTATCCGGGGGGGCCTCGATGAGCAGTTCTTC,CASSIRGGLDEQFF
TRBV12-3/TRBV12-4,few,TRBJ1-6,TRBD1,TGTGCCAGCAGTCCGACAGGGGATTCACCCCTCCACTTT,CASSPTGDSPLHF
TRBV6-1,.,TRBJ1-4,TRBD1,TGTGCCAGCAGTCCTCGAGGACAGGATGAAAAACTGTTTTTT,CASSPRGQDEKLFF